Below, one TCR beta chain is given with its context. Its antigen is not yet known. Per-base quality was not reported, and no clone a single base away is much larger than it. Based on the germline V gene, the CDR1 and CDR2 sequences are MGHRA and YSYEKL. Measured from the cysteine to the phenylalanine, the CDR3 is 16 residues long. The retained sequence is limited to the CDR3, 48 bases, with the frame set at the first base. V is reduced by 0 bases and J by 8 bases, leaving a spacing of 16 bases between them. RNA was extracted using the RNeasy kit, and about 0.5 to 1 ug of the RNA was reverse transcribed with random hexamers. The immunoSEQ multiplex PCR assay, which covers 54 Vbeta and 13 Jbeta segments, was used to amplify TCR beta CDR3 regions. PCR amplification bias was corrected by using a synthetic template baseline for primer optimization and computational correction. The paper's data handling went like this. Reads were annotated to V, D and J genes per IMGT and analyzed with immunoSEQ Analyzer, keeping only productive sequences. Clonality was computed as one minus Shannon entropy normalized by log2 of the number of productive unique sequences. Public and private clones were assessed among the 100 most prevalent clones of each patient and control. Clones were defined as Susac-specific when absent from the healthy and MS cohorts, from some 1,100 published viral clones and from other ImmuneACCESS disease sequences. TCRdb passed the public sequencing reads through fastp at Q25 and MiXCR, retaining productive beta sequences. Rows with a matching CDR3 protein are joined into one entry that keeps the most common DNA and genes. The V and J calls come from TCRdb's annotation, not from the publication. For this sample the table gives roughly 200,000 distinct CDR3 sequences, of which roughly 91% were detected only once. The biggest ten clones account for approximately 0.09% of the sample.

The data are from a study of CD8 T cells in Susac syndrome (dated 2019 in TCRdb). Concerning the study at large: Among the Susac syndrome patients who were sequenced, clinically active disease was present in six and clinical remission was observed in roughly eight. At blood withdrawal, Susac syndrome patients were either therapy-naive, taking corticosteroids (in some cases with IVIg as well), or taking IVIg alone. Repertoire sequencing was used to test whether CD8+ T cell activation and differentiation in Susac syndrome was antigen driven.

Peripheral blood CD8+ and CD4+ T cells from healthy donors, Susac syndrome patients and multiple sclerosis patients were profiled by high-throughput TCR beta sequencing. Susac syndrome patients met recently defined diagnostic criteria for definite or probable disease. CD8+ TEMRA cells were enriched by FACS, while bulk CD8+ and CD4+ T cells were purified by magnetic negative isolation. Blood was drawn into EDTA tubes, processed within 24 hours, and PBMCs were isolated by density gradient centrifugation. PBMCs intended for TCR sequencing were cryopreserved in liquid nitrogen and were subsequently thawed in a 37 degrees C water bath. The sorted or isolated CD4+, CD8+ and CD8+ TEMRA cells reached a purity of at least 90%. General study outcomes and caveats: The CD4+ T cell repertoire of patients with Susac syndrome showed no detectable clonal expansion. The study acknowledged that relatively few individuals were included in the TCR sequencing and HLA analysis.

The receptor was isolated from a human donor with Susac syndrome. In this chain, TRBV4-1 is recombined with TRBJ2-2; the D assignment is uncertain and may be TRBD1 or TRBD2, with 5 bases supporting each. Sequencing was carried out using CD4+ T cells from PBMCs. In nucleotide form, the sequence is TGCGCCAGCAGCCAAGACTACCGGGGCTCGGCAGGGGAGCTGTTTTTT. The translation is CASSQDYRGSAGELFF.